A selection of T cell receptor beta chains follows, all from one sample in a study of naive and memory T cell subsets. One entry per CDR3 protein, called by TCRdb with MiXCR from the UMI-ligation and nested PCR reads. The sample lists roughly 140,000 distinct CDR3 sequences, around 15% occurring once. Sequencing was done on a sample of naive CD4+ T cells from blood. These receptors originate from a human donor in good health. CDR3s include the opening cysteine and the closing phenylalanine or tryptophan. D genes are given only for firm matches. The size of a clone is reported for some rows only, either as once, few or many, or as a class for expanded clones.

D gene: .
V gene: TRBV20-1
J gene: TRBJ1-5
clone size: .
CDR3 protein: CSARGGDGRSNQPQHF
CDR3 DNA: TGCAGTGCTAGAGGGGGGGACGGCCGAAGCAATCAGCCCCAGCATTTT

D gene: TRBD2
V gene: TRBV4-3
J gene: TRBJ2-3
clone size: few
CDR3 protein: CASSQAGLAGGPGTDTQYF
CDR3 DNA: TGCGCCAGCAGCCAAGCAGGACTAGCGGGAGGGCCGGGCACAGATACGCAGTATTTT

D gene: TRBD1
V gene: TRBV29-1
J gene: TRBJ2-7
clone size: few
CDR3 protein: CSVGLPGQGSYEQYF
CDR3 DNA: TGCAGCGTTGGTCTCCCGGGACAGGGGTCCTACGAGCAGTACTTC

D gene: .
V gene: TRBV28
J gene: TRBJ2-7
clone size: few
CDR3 protein: CASSFVSGEQYF
CDR3 DNA: TGTGCCAGCAGTTTTGTTAGCGGAGAGCAGTACTTC

D gene: TRBD1
V gene: TRBV18
J gene: TRBJ2-6
clone size: many
CDR3 protein: CASSGSGTGGLSGANVLTF
CDR3 DNA: TGTGCCAGCTCAGGCTCCGGGACAGGGGGACTCTCTGGGGCCAACGTCCTGACTTTC

D gene: TRBD1
V gene: TRBV12-3/TRBV12-4
J gene: TRBJ2-2
clone size: .
CDR3 protein: CASSGQGSNTGELFF
CDR3 DNA: TGTGCCAGCAGTGGACAGGGGTCGAACACCGGGGAGCTGTTTTTT

D gene: TRBD2
V gene: TRBV12-3/TRBV12-4
J gene: TRBJ2-3
clone size: few
CDR3 protein: CASRFRLAGDFKTADTQYF
CDR3 DNA: TGTGCCAGCAGATTTAGACTAGCGGGAGATTTTAAGACAGCAGATACGCAGTATTTT

D gene: TRBD1
V gene: TRBV5-5
J gene: TRBJ2-5
clone size: few
CDR3 protein: CASSLGQGAWVQTQYF
CDR3 DNA: TGTGCCAGCAGCTTGGGACAGGGGGCTTGGGTACAGACCCAGTACTTC

D gene: .
V gene: TRBV3-1
J gene: TRBJ2-6
clone size: .
CDR3 protein: CASSQEGWGAEGANVLTF
CDR3 DNA: TGTGCCAGCAGCCAAGAAGGATGGGGGGCGGAAGGGGCCAACGTCCTGACTTTC

D gene: .
V gene: TRBV20-1
J gene: TRBJ2-1
clone size: few
CDR3 protein: CSASGGLRFSYNEQFF
CDR3 DNA: TGCAGTGCTAGCGGCGGACTCCGATTCTCCTACAATGAGCAGTTCTTC

D gene: TRBD2
V gene: TRBV7-9
J gene: TRBJ2-1
clone size: few
CDR3 protein: CASTQLAGPSNEQFF
CDR3 DNA: TGTGCCAGCACCCAACTAGCGGGACCTTCCAATGAGCAGTTCTTC

D gene: .
V gene: TRBV5-1
J gene: TRBJ1-1
clone size: few
CDR3 protein: CASSFEEWVTEAFF
CDR3 DNA: TGCGCCAGCAGCTTTGAGGAGTGGGTCACTGAAGCTTTCTTT

D gene: TRBD2
V gene: TRBV5-6
J gene: TRBJ2-3
clone size: few
CDR3 protein: CASAGLAGSTDTQYF
CDR3 DNA: TGTGCCAGCGCGGGACTAGCGGGCAGCACAGATACGCAGTATTTT

D gene: .
V gene: TRBV7-9
J gene: TRBJ2-5
clone size: few
CDR3 protein: CASSLGGGTETQYF
CDR3 DNA: TGTGCCAGCAGCTTAGGCGGCGGGACAGAGACCCAGTACTTC

D gene: .
V gene: TRBV24-1
J gene: TRBJ1-4
clone size: .
CDR3 protein: CATSDLRGTTNEKLFF
CDR3 DNA: TGTGCCACCAGTGATTTGCGGGGAACAACTAATGAAAAACTGTTTTTT

D gene: .
V gene: TRBV15
J gene: TRBJ1-1
clone size: .
CDR3 protein: CATSREPLRTEAFF
CDR3 DNA: TGTGCCACCAGCAGAGAGCCCCTGAGGACTGAAGCTTTCTTT

D gene: .
V gene: TRBV20-1
J gene: TRBJ2-3
clone size: few
CDR3 protein: CSARDIRARAGEDTQYF
CDR3 DNA: TGCAGTGCTAGAGATATCCGGGCCCGAGCCGGGGAAGATACGCAGTATTTT